Below, one T cell receptor beta chain is given with its context. As yet, its antigen is unknown. The data are from a study of graft-versus-host responses after intestinal transplantation. Turning to the study itself: Recipients had multivisceral, liver-intestinal, or isolated intestinal transplants.

Tissue processing of the graft released intraepithelial and lamina propria lymphocytes from it. The study's findings and limits: GvH clones occurred in recipient marrow; some first appeared in ileum or blood. Peak circulating GvH clone levels tracked with early post-transplant HvG declines.

Germline V CDR1 and CDR2: SGHRS, YFSETQ. This CDR3 contains 15 residues. The ends lost 0 bases at V and 3 bases at J; junction bases unmatched: 2. Measured with immunoSEQ multiplex PCR; TCRdb has only the in-frame clones, and not every one. The sample lists 60,000 to 75,000 clones, 89% occurring once. This receptor was obtained from a human patient who received an intestinal transplant, so some T cells may come from the graft donor. The sequencing used ileum tissue, collected roughly 54 weeks after transplant. The chain links TRBV5-1 to TRBJ2-1, with 8 bases lining up with TRBD2. CDR3 sequence: CASSLAGGLYNEQFF. For the CDR3, the DNA is TGCGCCAGCAGCTTGGCGGGAGGGCTCTACAATGAGCAGTTCTTC.